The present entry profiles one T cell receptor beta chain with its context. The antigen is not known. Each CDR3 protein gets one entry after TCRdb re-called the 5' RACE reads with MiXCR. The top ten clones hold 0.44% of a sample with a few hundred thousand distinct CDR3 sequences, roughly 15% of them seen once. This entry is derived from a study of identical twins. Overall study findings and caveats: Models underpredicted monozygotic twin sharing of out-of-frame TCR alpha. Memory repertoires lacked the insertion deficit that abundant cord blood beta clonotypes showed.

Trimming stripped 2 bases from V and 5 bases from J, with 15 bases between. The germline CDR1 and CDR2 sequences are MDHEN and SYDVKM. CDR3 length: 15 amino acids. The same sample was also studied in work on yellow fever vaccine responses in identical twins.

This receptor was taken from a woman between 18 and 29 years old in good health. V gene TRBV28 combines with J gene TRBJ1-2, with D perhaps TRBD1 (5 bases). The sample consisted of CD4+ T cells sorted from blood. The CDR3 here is CASSLTTVPVYGYTF. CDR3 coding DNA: TGTGCCAGCAGTTTAACGACAGTTCCAGTTTATGGCTACACCTTC.